This T cell receptor beta chain was sequenced during a study of shared clonotypes between healthy human individuals. CD45RO+ cells were combined with CCR7-negative CD45RA+ TemRA cells to form CD8 memory. CDR1 and CDR2 (germline): SGHKS, YYEKEE (reference sequence). The V gene end was trimmed by 4 bases and the J gene end by 3 bases; junction bases not matched to a gene: 10. The CDR3 totals 18 residues. General observations from the study: Limitation of the genetic and exposure-history diversity represented came from the few donors.

Clones were sequenced by immunoSEQ multiplex PCR, and TCRdb holds only the in-frame ones, with some missing. The data show 80,000 to 100,000 clones, almost 70% seen once. As regards this clone: The target antigen is unknown.

The sequenced sample consisted of memory CD8+ T cells sorted from blood. As to subset: CD45RO+ cells pooled with CCR7-negative TemRA cells. V is TRBV5-5 and J is TRBJ2-6; 10 bases agree with TRBD1. The clonotype originates from a man aged 30-40 years in good health. The CDR3 sequence is CASSLLGQGSGGANVLTF. The DNA of the CDR3 is TGTGCCAGCAGCCTGTTGGGACAGGGGAGCGGTGGGGCCAACGTCCTGACTTTC.